The rows below give T cell receptor beta chains drawn from one sample of a study of blood T cells in healthy people across ages. MiXCR, applied by TCRdb to the 5' RACE reads, yields one record per CDR3 protein. The table has over a million distinct CDR3 sequences, 45% seen once. The sample taken for sequencing was blood. Source of these receptors: a woman in her sixties in good health. Both conserved end residues are part of each CDR3.

j_call,v_call,cdr3_aa
TRBJ1-1,TRBV20-1,CSARQGGNTEAFF
TRBJ1-1,TRBV6-1,CASSGVTEAFF
TRBJ2-1,TRBV29-1,CSVGQGGEQFF
TRBJ2-7,TRBV6-5,CASRGTATYEQYF
TRBJ1-4,TRBV28,CASSAAGTGTEKLFF
TRBJ2-5,TRBV3-1,CASSPWASGIQETQYF
TRBJ2-7,TRBV30,CAWSVGGSSYEQYF
TRBJ2-3,TRBV20-1,CSAPTGVADTQYF
TRBJ1-1,TRBV29-1,CGVEDRARNTEAFF
TRBJ2-3,TRBV7-2,CASTKSRGLAGSTDTQYF
TRBJ2-3,TRBV24-1,CATSDRLAGSTDTQYF
TRBJ1-2,TRBV29-1,CSVVLGQGNGYTF
TRBJ1-1,TRBV5-1,CACSLGPGGTEAFF
TRBJ2-5,TRBV29-1,CSVDVEGETQYF
TRBJ1-1,TRBV28,CASSFDGVYTEAFF
TRBJ2-3,TRBV7-8,CASSLDSSTDTQYF
TRBJ2-6,TRBV5-1,CASSLESGANVLTF
TRBJ2-3,TRBV20-1,CSAGGQLTGSTDTQYF
TRBJ1-1,TRBV11-2,CASSLSLDYTEAFF
TRBJ2-1,TRBV28,CASSSGSNNEQFF
TRBJ2-7,TRBV7-9,CASSPPLAREYEQYF
TRBJ2-6,TRBV5-1,CASLGRSSGANVLTF
TRBJ2-1,TRBV29-1,CSVPRVGGNEQFF
TRBJ2-7,TRBV20-1,CSARDTSGRAGGYEQYF
TRBJ1-5,TRBV6-5,CASRSSGQGSQPQHF
TRBJ2-7,TRBV13,CAGTTGEIYEQYF
TRBJ2-3,TRBV9,CASSVKVGADTQYF
TRBJ1-1,TRBV14,CASSHLITGTEAFF